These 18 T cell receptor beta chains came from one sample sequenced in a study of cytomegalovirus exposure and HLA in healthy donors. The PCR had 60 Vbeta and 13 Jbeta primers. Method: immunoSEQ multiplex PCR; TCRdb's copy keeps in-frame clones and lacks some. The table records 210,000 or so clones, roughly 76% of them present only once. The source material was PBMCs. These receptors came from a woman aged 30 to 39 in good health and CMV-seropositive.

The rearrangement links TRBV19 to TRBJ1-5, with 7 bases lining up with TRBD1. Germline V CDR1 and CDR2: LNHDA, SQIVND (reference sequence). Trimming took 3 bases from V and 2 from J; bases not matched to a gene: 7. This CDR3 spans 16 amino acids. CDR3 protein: CASSIYRGEGNQPQHF. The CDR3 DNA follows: TGTGCCAGTAGTATTTACAGGGGTGAGGGCAATCAGCCCCAGCATTTT.

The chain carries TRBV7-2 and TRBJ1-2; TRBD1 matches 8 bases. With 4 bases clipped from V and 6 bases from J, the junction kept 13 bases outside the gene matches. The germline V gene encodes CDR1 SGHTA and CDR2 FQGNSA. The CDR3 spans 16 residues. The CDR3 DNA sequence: TGTGCCAGCAGCTCCCGACCTGGGACAGGCGAGGATGGCTACACCTTC. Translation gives CASSSRPGTGEDGYTF.

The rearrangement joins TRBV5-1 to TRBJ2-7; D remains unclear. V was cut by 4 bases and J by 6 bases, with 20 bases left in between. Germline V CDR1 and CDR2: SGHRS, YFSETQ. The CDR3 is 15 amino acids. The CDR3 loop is CASSHTSAPSREQYF. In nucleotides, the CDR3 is TGCGCCAGCAGCCACACCAGTGCCCCCTCCCGCGAGCAGTACTTC.

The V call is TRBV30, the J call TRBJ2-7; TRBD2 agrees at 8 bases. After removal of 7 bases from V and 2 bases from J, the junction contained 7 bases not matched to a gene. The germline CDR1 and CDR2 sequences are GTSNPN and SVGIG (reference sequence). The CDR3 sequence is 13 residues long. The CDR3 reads CAFGGGNTYEQYF. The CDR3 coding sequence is TGTGCCTTCGGGGGGGGCAATACCTACGAGCAGTACTTC. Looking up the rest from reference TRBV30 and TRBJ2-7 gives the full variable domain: SQTIHQWPATLVQPVGSPLSLECTVEGTSNPNLYWYRQAAGRGLQLLFYSVGIGQISSEVPQNLSASRPQDRQFILSSKKLLLSDSGFYLCAFGGGNTYEQYFGPGTRLTVT.

The CDR3 DNA reads as TGTGCCAGCAGCCCGGGTCAGGGTGACATTCAGTACTTC. The encoded protein is CASSPGQGDIQYF. The chain joins TRBV7-3 to TRBJ2-4; D is perhaps TRBD1 (5 bases). CDR1 and CDR2 (germline): SGHTA, FQGTGA. The CDR3 length is 13 residues. Trimming took off 5 bases at V and 8 bases at J, with 13 bases between the two ends.

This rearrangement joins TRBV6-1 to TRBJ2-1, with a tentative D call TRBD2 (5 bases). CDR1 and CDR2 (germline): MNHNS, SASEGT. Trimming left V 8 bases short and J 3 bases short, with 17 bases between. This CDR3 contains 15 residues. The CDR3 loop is CASRTGLADYNEQFF. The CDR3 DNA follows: TGTGCCAGCCGTACCGGGCTAGCCGACTACAATGAGCAGTTCTTC.

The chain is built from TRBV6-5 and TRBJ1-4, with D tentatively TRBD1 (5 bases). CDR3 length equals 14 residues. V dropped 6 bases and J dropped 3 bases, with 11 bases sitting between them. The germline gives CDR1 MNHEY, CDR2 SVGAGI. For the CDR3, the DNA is TGTGCCAGCAGGGGTTGGGGGGCTAATGAAAAACTGTTTTTT. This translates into CASRGWGANEKLFF.

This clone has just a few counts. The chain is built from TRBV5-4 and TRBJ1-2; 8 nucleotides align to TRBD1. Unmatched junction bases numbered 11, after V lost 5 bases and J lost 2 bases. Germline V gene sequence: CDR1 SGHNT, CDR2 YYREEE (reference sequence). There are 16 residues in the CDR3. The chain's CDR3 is CASRWQGAASNYGYTF. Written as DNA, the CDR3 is TGTGCCAGCAGGTGGCAGGGGGCTGCGTCGAACTATGGCTACACCTTC.

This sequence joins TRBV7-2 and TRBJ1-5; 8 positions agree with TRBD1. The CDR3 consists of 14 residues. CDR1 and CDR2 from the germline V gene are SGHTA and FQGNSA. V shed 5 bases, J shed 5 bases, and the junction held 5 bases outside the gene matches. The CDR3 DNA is TGTGCCAGCAGCCCAACAGGGGGTCATCAGCCCCAGCATTTT. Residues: CASSPTGGHQPQHF.

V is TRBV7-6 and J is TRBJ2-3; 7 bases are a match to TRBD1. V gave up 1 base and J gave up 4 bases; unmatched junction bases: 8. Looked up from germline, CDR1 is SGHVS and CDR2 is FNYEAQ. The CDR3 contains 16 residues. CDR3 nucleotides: TGTGCCAGCAGCTTAGAAATGGGACAGTGGGCAGATACGCAGTATTTT. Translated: CASSLEMGQWADTQYF.

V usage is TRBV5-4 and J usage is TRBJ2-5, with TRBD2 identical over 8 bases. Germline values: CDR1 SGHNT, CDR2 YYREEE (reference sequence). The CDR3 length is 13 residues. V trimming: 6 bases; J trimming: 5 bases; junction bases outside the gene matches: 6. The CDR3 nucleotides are TGTGCCAGCAACGGGGGGGAGGACGAGACCCAGTACTTC. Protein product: CASNGGEDETQYF.

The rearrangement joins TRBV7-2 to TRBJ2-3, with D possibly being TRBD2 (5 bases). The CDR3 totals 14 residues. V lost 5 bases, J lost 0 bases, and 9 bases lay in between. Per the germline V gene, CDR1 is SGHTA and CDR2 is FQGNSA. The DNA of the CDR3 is TGTGCCAGCAGCCCAGCGGCTAGCACAGATACGCAGTATTTT. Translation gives CASSPAASTDTQYF.

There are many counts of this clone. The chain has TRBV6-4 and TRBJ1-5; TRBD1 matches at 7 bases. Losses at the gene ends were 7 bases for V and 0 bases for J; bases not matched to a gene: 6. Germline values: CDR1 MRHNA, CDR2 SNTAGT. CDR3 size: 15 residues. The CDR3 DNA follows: TGTGCCAGCACGGAGGGGGCACATAGCAATCAGCCCCAGCATTTT. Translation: CASTEGAHSNQPQHF.

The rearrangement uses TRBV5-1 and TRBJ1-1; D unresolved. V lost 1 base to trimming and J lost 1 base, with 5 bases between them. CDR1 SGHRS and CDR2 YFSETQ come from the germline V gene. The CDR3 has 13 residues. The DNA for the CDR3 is TGCGCCAGCAGCTTGTACAGGAACACTGAAGCTTTCTTT. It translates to CASSLYRNTEAFF.

CDR3 sequence (DNA): TGTGCCAGCAGTTTATTCCCGGGACTTAACACCGGGGAGCTGTTTTTT. It encodes CASSLFPGLNTGELFF. The chain is built from TRBV28 and TRBJ2-2; a weak D match, TRBD2 (6 bases). The CDR3 has 16 amino acids. Germline lookup yields CDR1 MDHEN and CDR2 SYDVKM. V was pared by 1 base and J by 2 bases, with 11 bases between.

In nucleotides, the CDR3 is TGTGCCAGCAGCTTAGATCAACGGGGGGCTACGGAGACCCAGTACTTC. Its protein product is CASSLDQRGATETQYF. V usage is TRBV11-2 and J usage is TRBJ2-5, with D possibly being TRBD2 (7 bases). Germline V CDR1 and CDR2: SGHAT, FQNNGV. The CDR3 length is 16 residues. V gave up 0 bases and J gave up 5 bases, with 16 bases separating them. The complete variable domain, with remaining parts taken from reference TRBV11-2 and TRBJ2-5, reads EAGVAQSPRYKIIEKRQSVAFWCNPISGHATLYWYQQILGQGPKLLIQFQNNGVVDDSQLPKDRFSAERLKGVDSTLKIQPAKLEDSAVYLCASSLDQRGATETQYFGPGTRLLVL.

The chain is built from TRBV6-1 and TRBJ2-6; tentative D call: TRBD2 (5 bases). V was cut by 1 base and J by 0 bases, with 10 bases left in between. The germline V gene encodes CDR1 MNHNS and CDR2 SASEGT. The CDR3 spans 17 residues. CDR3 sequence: CASSEGGLSSGANVLTF. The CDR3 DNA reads TGTGCCAGCAGTGAAGGAGGACTTAGCTCTGGGGCCAACGTCCTGACTTTC.

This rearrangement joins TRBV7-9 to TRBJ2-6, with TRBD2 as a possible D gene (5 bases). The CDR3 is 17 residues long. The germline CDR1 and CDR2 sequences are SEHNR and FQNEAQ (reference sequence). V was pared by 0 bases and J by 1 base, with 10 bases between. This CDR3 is CASSLAYAGSGANVLTF. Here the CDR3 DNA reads TGTGCCAGCAGCTTAGCCTATGCGGGTTCTGGGGCCAACGTCCTGACTTTC.